These 15 T cell receptor beta chains were sequenced from one sample in a study of T cells in Graves' hyperthyroidism and ophthalmopathy. TCR beta CDR3 regions were amplified from RNA. The HTBI primer set drove a first-round RT-PCR of the TCR CDR3. Using its own MiXCR run on the multiplex PCR reads, TCRdb lists one record per CDR3 protein. The repertoire consists of 200,000 to 250,000 distinct CDR3 sequences, with 17% occurring once and the leading ten covering 53%. Sequenced material: blood. The receptors were sampled from a woman aged 45 to 65 with Graves' hyperthyroidism.

This rearrangement joins TRBV29-1 to TRBJ1-3, with no clear D. The V end was cut by 1 base, the J end by 3 bases, with 7 bases between. The germline V gene has CDR1 SQVTM and CDR2 ANQGSEA. The CDR3 contains 13 residues. CDR3 in amino acids: CSVEVGIGNTIYF. The CDR3 DNA follows: TGCAGCGTTGAAGTAGGGATTGGAAACACCATATATTTT.

This clonotype was seen more than once but under ten times. This sequence joins TRBV6-1 and TRBJ2-5; D remains ambiguous. This CDR3 is built from 13 residues. Trimming removed 5 bases from V and 7 bases from J, with 14 bases in between. CDR1 and CDR2 (germline): MNHNS, SASEGT. CDR3 protein: CASSYGPEATQYF. The CDR3 DNA is TGTGCCAGCAGTTACGGCCCCGAGGCGACCCAGTACTTC.

This chain uses TRBV9 with TRBJ2-5, with 7 bases aligning to TRBD1. Germline V gives CDR1 SGDLS, CDR2 YYNGEE. V lost 0 bases, J lost 5 bases, and 7 bases stayed unmatched. This CDR3 contains 15 residues. CDR3 residues: CASSVAEGAGETQYF. CDR3 coding DNA: TGTGCCAGCAGCGTAGCCGAGGGGGCCGGTGAGACCCAGTACTTC.

This chain uses TRBV14 with TRBJ2-5; no definite D call. Germline V gene data show CDR1 as SGHDN and CDR2 as FVKESK. There are 12 residues in the CDR3. V lost 1 base to trimming and J lost 5 bases, with 5 bases between them. The CDR3, as DNA: TGTGCCAGCAGCCAAGTGAGGGAGACCCAGTACTTC. Residues: CASSQVRETQYF.

This clonotype was recorded at least ten times. For the CDR3, the DNA is TGTGCCAGCACCGTCCTGGGCACAGATACGCAGTATTTT. It is translated as CASTVLGTDTQYF. The genes are TRBV6-1 and TRBJ2-3; D uncertain. CDR3 length: 13 residues. V lost 7 bases to trimming and J lost 1 base, with 9 bases between them. The germline V gene encodes CDR1 MNHNS and CDR2 SASEGT.

The V and J genes are TRBV5-1 and TRBJ2-2; D is possibly TRBD1 (6 bases). This CDR3 spans 15 amino acids. The V and J ends lost 0 bases and 4 bases respectively, with 10 bases between them. Germline-derived CDR1 and CDR2 are SGHRS and YFSETQ. This CDR3 reads CASSLESGVTGELFF. CDR3 bases: TGCGCCAGCAGCTTGGAGTCAGGGGTCACCGGGGAGCTGTTTTTT.

A few counts support this clonotype. The chain has TRBV20-1 and TRBJ2-4, with 11 bases aligning to TRBD2. This CDR3 comprises 17 residues. The germline CDR1 and CDR2 sequences are DFQATT and SNEGSKA (reference sequence). With 5 bases clipped from V and 0 bases from J, the junction kept 9 bases outside the gene matches. The CDR3 loop is CSAQGTSGFLAKNIQYF. CDR3 nucleotides: TGCAGTGCTCAGGGGACTAGCGGCTTCTTAGCCAAAAACATTCAGTACTTC.

There are many counts of this clonotype. The chain links TRBV7-2 to TRBJ2-5; TRBD2 matches at 10 bases. CDR1 is SGHTA, CDR2 FQGNSA, per germline. V was pared by 6 bases and J by 1 base, with 2 bases of the junction left unmatched. The CDR3 has 14 amino acids. The CDR3 nucleotides read TGTGCCAGCAGTCGGACTAGCGGCCAAGAGACCCAGTACTTC. This translates into CASSRTSGQETQYF.

The chain uses TRBV5-5 and TRBJ1-1, with a tentative D call TRBD1 (5 bases). Trimming pared 4 bases from V and 10 bases from J, leaving 17 bases between. CDR1 is SGHKS, CDR2 YYEKEE, per germline (reference sequence). This CDR3 contains 13 residues. CDR3 loop: CASSPSQGPIAFF. The CDR3 nucleotides read TGTGCCAGCAGCCCGTCCCAGGGTCCCATAGCTTTCTTT.

This clonotype appeared many times. The chain carries TRBV27 and TRBJ2-7, with D perhaps matching TRBD2 (5 bases). V shed 6 bases and J shed 6 bases, with 12 bases lying between them. The CDR3 is made up of 12 amino acids. Per the germline V gene, CDR1 is MNHEY and CDR2 is SMNVEV (reference sequence). CDR3 protein: CASSEAGIEQYF. For the CDR3, the DNA is TGTGCCAGCAGCGAAGCCGGGATCGAGCAGTACTTC.

The table lists this clonotype with many counts. This chain links TRBV28 with TRBJ2-2, with D hard to call. V was cut by 7 bases and J by 9 bases, with 6 bases left in between. Germline values: CDR1 MDHEN, CDR2 SYDVKM. The CDR3 is made up of 10 amino acids. The CDR3, as DNA: TGTGCCAGCAAGGATAGGGAGCTGTTTTTT. Encoded protein: CASKDRELFF.

V is TRBV19 and J is TRBJ2-1, with TRBD2 identical over 15 bases. The V and J ends lost 4 bases and 4 bases, in that order; junction bases with no gene match: 20. The germline V gene encodes CDR1 LNHDA and CDR2 SQIVND (reference sequence). The CDR3 is 22 amino acids. The CDR3 loop is CASSTNRLDSGTSGRFYNEQFF. Written as DNA, the CDR3 is TGTGCCAGTAGTACGAACCGACTGGACAGCGGGACTAGCGGGAGGTTTTACAATGAGCAGTTCTTC.

As regards this clonotype: A much larger clone sits a single nucleotide away, making a read error possible. This is likely a read error, given that the CDR3 carries no conserved phenylalanine or tryptophan at its end. The chain employs TRBV28 and TRBJ2-7, with D maybe TRBD1 (6 bases). Germline assignment: CDR1 MDHEN and CDR2 SYDVKM. The CDR3 has 14 amino acids. V lost 4 bases to trimming and J lost 2 bases, with 12 bases between them. Written as DNA, the CDR3 is TGTGCCAGCAGTTGGACAGAGACACCCTACGAGCAGTACCTC. This codes for CASSWTETPYEQYL.

This clonotype came up many times. The V gene is TRBV5-6, the J gene TRBJ2-5, with a possible D match to TRBD2 (5 bases). The ends were cut back, 2 bases at V and 2 bases at J, with 13 bases in the middle. CDR3 size: 15 residues. The germline V gene encodes CDR1 SGHDT and CDR2 YYEEEE. CDR3 nucleotides: TGTGCCAGCAGCTTCCGGGCCAGCGGACAAGAGACCCAGTACTTC. Translated, it gives CASSFRASGQETQYF.

This clonotype was counted between two and nine times. The V gene is TRBV19, the J gene TRBJ2-7, with D maybe TRBD2 (6 bases). The V end lost 3 bases, the J end lost 0 bases, and 9 bases lay between the germline ends. Germline V CDR1 and CDR2: LNHDA, SQIVND (reference sequence). The CDR3 is made up of 14 amino acids. Here the CDR3 DNA reads TGTGCCAGTAGTATTGGGACTTTCTCCTACGAGCAGTACTTC. Its protein is CASSIGTFSYEQYF.